The source of this T cell receptor (beta chain) is a study of T-cell reconstitution after alpha-beta-depleted transplantation in children. Unique molecular identifiers tagged the TCRbeta library. TCRdb reprocessed the PCR reads with MiXCR, giving one entry per CDR3 protein. The sample holds 600,000 or so distinct CDR3 sequences; about 21% are singletons and the top ten take roughly 13%. In germline, CDR1 is DFQATT, CDR2 SNEGSKA (reference sequence). CDR3 length: 12 amino acids. V dropped 5 bases and J dropped 1 base, with 8 bases sitting between them. Study-wide findings and caveats: Newly generated T cells supplied most T-cell counts and diversity one year post-transplant. Surviving thymic progenitors and recipient T cells were the source of high TCRbeta diversity at day 60 in some patients. It was reported that alpha-beta T cells came from several hundred expanded graft clones (about two months after transplant).

In this sample, this clonotype turned up a few times. Its antigen is as yet unknown. The sequence derives from a boy under three years old who had a stem cell transplant for acute myeloid leukemia, so the T cells may come from the graft donor. This chain joins TRBV20-1 and TRBJ1-1; possibly TRBD1 for D (5 bases). The sequencing used PBMCs, mostly from graft donor cells, collected 360 days after TCRalphabeta/CD19-depleted stem cell transplant. Here the CDR3 reads CSALTENTEAFF. CDR3 DNA: TGCAGTGCTTTGACAGAGAACACTGAAGCTTTCTTT.